The T cell receptor beta chain under discussion was sequenced for a study of T-cell reconstitution after alpha-beta-depleted transplantation in children. The CDR3 is made up of 16 amino acids. Trimming took off 1 base at V and 5 bases at J, with 15 bases between the two ends. CDR1 is DFQATT and CDR2 is SNEGSKA in the germline V gene (reference sequence). Unique molecular identifiers were used to barcode this TCRbeta library. TCRdb used MiXCR to reprocess the PCR reads, holding one entry per CDR3 protein. The sample lists about 640,000 distinct CDR3 sequences, roughly 17% seen once, with about 1.1% in the top ten.

Material: PBMCs from the stem cell graft donor, obtained from the stem cell graft. The sequence was obtained from a human donor who donated a stem cell graft to a child with acute myeloid leukemia. The gene calls are TRBV20-1 and TRBJ1-6, with a weak D call TRBD1 (6 bases). CDR3 coding DNA: TGCAGTGCTAGAGGGGGGGCAGGAGTCGATAATTCACCCCTCCACTTT. Protein: CSARGGAGVDNSPLHF.